The clone carrying this T cell receptor (beta chain) occurred many times. Its specificity is unknown. This specimen comes from a study of T cells in Graves' hyperthyroidism and ophthalmopathy. Trimming took 4 bases from V and 4 from J, leaving 18 bases between them. The CDR3 is made up of 15 amino acids. Per germline, CDR1 DFQATT and CDR2 SNEGSKA (reference sequence). Notes on the study in general: Most clonotypes expanded in the thyroid (above 0.001) were also present in blood.

Graves' hyperthyroidism is called stable when ophthalmopathy does not progress within 18 months. Out of 10 ml of fresh peripheral blood came the PBMCs. Regions amplified from RNA transcripts were the TCR beta CDR3 regions. When the TCR CDR3 underwent first-round RT-PCR, the HTBI primer set was used. TCRdb re-called the multiplex PCR reads through MiXCR, storing one row per CDR3 protein. Of about 480,000 distinct CDR3 sequences in the sample, around 15% were seen once. The source is a woman between 18 and 30 years old with Graves' hyperthyroidism. Sequencing was done on a sample of blood. The rearrangement uses TRBV20-1 and TRBJ2-3; tentative D call: TRBD1 (6 bases). In nucleotides, the CDR3 is TGCAGTGCTACGCAAGGGGGAAGGGGCTCAGATACGCAGTATTTT. Its translation is CSATQGGRGSDTQYF.